Shown below are 24 T cell receptor beta chains from a single sample sequenced in a study of T cell responses to AZD1222 COVID-19 vaccine. The protocol was immunoSEQ multiplex PCR, while the TCRdb copy is restricted to in-frame clones and leaves out a portion. The profile shows roughly 140,000 clones, 90% of them singletons. The starting material was peripheral blood, obtained 28 days after the second AZD1222 dose. Receptor source: an adult who received the AZD1222 COVID-19 vaccine.

This clone was detected only once. The J gene is TRBJ2-4, the V gene TRBV4-2; a possible D gene is TRBD2 (6 bases). The germline V gene encodes CDR1 LGHNA and CDR2 YNFKEQ. Trimming stripped 1 base from V and 8 bases from J, with 15 bases between. This CDR3 is built from 15 residues. CDR3 coding DNA: TGTGCCAGCAGCCAAGCGACTAGAAGTGAGGACATTCAGTACTTC. Translated: CASSQATRSEDIQYF.

The CDR3 bases are TGTGCCAGCAGCTTTCCTAGTCAGGGACAGGCCCGCACAGATACGCAGTATTTT. Translating it yields CASSFPSQGQARTDTQYF. The rearrangement uses TRBV7-2 and TRBJ2-3; 8 bases match TRBD1. V lost 3 bases, J lost 1 base, and 12 bases stayed unmatched. The germline CDR1 and CDR2 sequences are SGHTA and FQGNSA. This CDR3 comprises 18 residues.

This chain uses TRBV19 with TRBJ2-7; 10 bases are a match to TRBD1. Trimming at V came to 9 bases and at J to 1 base, leaving 6 bases not matched to a gene. The V gene's germline CDR1 is LNHDA and CDR2 SQIVND (reference sequence). This CDR3 contains 14 residues. The DNA for the CDR3 is TGTGCCAGCCGCGGGACAGGGGAGTCCTACGAGCAGTACTTC. Translation: CASRGTGESYEQYF.

The chain combines TRBV7-2 with TRBJ1-2; D may be TRBD1 (5 bases). In germline, CDR1 is SGHTA, CDR2 FQGNSA. Trimming took off 6 bases at V and 6 bases at J, with 20 bases between the two ends. The CDR3 is 15 amino acids. As DNA, the CDR3 is TGTGCCAGCAGTAAAGCTGCGCAGGGTAGGGATGGCTACACCTTC. Translated: CASSKAAQGRDGYTF.

The chain joins TRBV30 to TRBJ1-4, with 7 bases matching TRBD1. CDR3 size: 15 residues. CDR1 and CDR2 from the germline V gene are GTSNPN and SVGIG (reference sequence). Germline trimming cut 0 bases from V and 8 bases from J; bases unmatched to any gene: 9. The CDR3 here is CAWSVLRTGGEKLFF. CDR3 nucleotide sequence: TGTGCCTGGAGTGTACTGAGGACAGGCGGCGAAAAACTGTTTTTT.

This chain uses TRBV4-1 with TRBJ2-3; TRBD2 agrees at 8 bases. V shed 4 bases, J shed 1 base, and the junction held 16 bases outside the gene matches. Germline V lookup: CDR1 MGHRA, CDR2 YSYEKL. This CDR3 comprises 19 residues. DNA of the CDR3: TGCGCCAGCAGCCCTCCCGCGGTAGCGGGGACATCGCGCACAGATACGCAGTATTTT. This gives the protein CASSPPAVAGTSRTDTQYF.

The chain is built from TRBV3-1 (or the pseudogene TRBV3-2) and TRBJ2-3, with 8 bases matching TRBD2. Germline CDR1 reads LGHDT; CDR2 reads YNNKEL (reference sequence). This CDR3 comprises 16 residues. V trimming: 2 bases; J trimming: 5 bases; junction bases outside the gene matches: 9. The CDR3 DNA reads TGTGCCAGCAGCCAAAGTCCCGGGGGGGCCGTAGATACGCAGTATTTT. It translates to CASSQSPGGAVDTQYF.

The chain links TRBV15 to TRBJ2-7; 9 bases match TRBD1. V lost 5 bases to trimming and J lost 7 bases; unmatched junction nucleotides: 24. CDR1 and CDR2 (germline): LNHNV, YYDKDF (reference sequence). This CDR3 region has 19 residues. The CDR3 sequence is CATSLSSGTGRTRRGEQYV. The DNA of the CDR3 is TGTGCCACCAGCCTTAGTTCCGGGACAGGGCGAACCCGAAGGGGAGAGCAGTACGTC.

This chain connects TRBV13 to TRBJ2-7, with D possibly matching TRBD2 (6 bases). Between the trimmed V and J ends, which lost 3 bases and 6 bases, there was a span of 12 bases. This CDR3 is built from 13 residues. Looked up from germline, CDR1 is PRHDT and CDR2 is FYEKMQ (reference sequence). CDR3 nucleotides: TGTGCCAGCAGCTTGGGACTCCGCTCCGAGCAGTACTTC. Its translation is CASSLGLRSEQYF.

The V call is TRBV28, the J call TRBJ2-3; TRBD1 is a possible D gene (6 bases). Looked up from germline, CDR1 is MDHEN and CDR2 is SYDVKM. V lost 1 base to trimming and J lost 5 bases, with 16 bases between them. This CDR3 is 16 amino acids long. This CDR3 is CASSLYRDIAQDTQYF. Written as DNA, the CDR3 is TGTGCCAGCAGTTTATACCGGGACATAGCACAAGATACGCAGTATTTT.

The V call is TRBV6-6, the J call TRBJ1-6; 9 nucleotides agree with TRBD1. Germline values: CDR1 MNHNY, CDR2 SVGAGI (reference sequence). Trimming removed 6 bases from V and 7 bases from J; junction bases left unmatched: 10. CDR3 length: 16 amino acids. As DNA, the CDR3 is TGTGCCAGCAGCCATACGGACAGGGGAAGAAATTCACCCCTCCACTTT. Translated, it gives CASSHTDRGRNSPLHF.

The J gene is TRBJ2-1, the V gene TRBV6-5; TRBD1 aligns across 10 bases. V lost 3 bases and J lost 8; bases outside the gene matches: 4. The CDR3 loop spans 14 amino acids. Germline V gene lookup returns CDR1 MNHEY and CDR2 SVGAGI. The CDR3 DNA reads as TGTGCCAGCAGTTATCCCGGGACAGGGGATGAGCAGTTCTTC. Amino acid sequence: CASSYPGTGDEQFF.

CDR3 region: CAISVGGPQGSNYGYTF. The DNA of the CDR3 is TGTGCCATCAGTGTCGGAGGACCCCAAGGGTCTAACTATGGCTACACCTTC. The rearrangement links TRBV10-3 to TRBJ1-2; no definite D call. Germline lookup yields CDR1 ENHRY and CDR2 SYGVKD. Trimming left V 4 bases short and J 0 bases short, with 18 bases between. This CDR3 has 17 amino acids.

The CDR3 DNA reads as TGTGCCAGCAGTGAACCCCCGTCTTCCTATGGCTACACCTTC. Protein: CASSEPPSSYGYTF. The chain is built from TRBV6-1 and TRBJ1-2, with D hard to call. Looked up from germline, CDR1 is MNHNS and CDR2 is SASEGT. There are 14 residues in the CDR3. V lost 2 bases to trimming and J lost 4 bases, with 11 bases between them.

V and J are TRBV24-1 and TRBJ2-2; 11 bases line up with TRBD1. Per germline, CDR1 KGHDR and CDR2 SFDVKD. The CDR3 sequence is 17 residues long. V lost 3 bases, J lost 4 bases, and 6 bases stayed unmatched. CDR3 coding DNA: TGTGCCACCAGTGATATGGACAGGGGGCGAGTCACCGGGGAGCTGTTTTTT. This encodes CATSDMDRGRVTGELFF.

V gene TRBV27 combines with J gene TRBJ1-1, with TRBD1 as a possible D gene (6 bases). Trimming took 6 bases from V and 3 from J, leaving 11 bases between them. Germline loops: CDR1 MNHEY, CDR2 SMNVEV (reference sequence). CDR3 length: 13 residues. CDR3 loop: CASSDRYYTEAFF. The CDR3, as DNA: TGTGCCAGCAGCGACAGGTATTACACTGAAGCTTTCTTT.

The chain carries TRBV7-3 and TRBJ1-1; a possible D gene is TRBD1 (5 bases). The V gene's germline CDR1 is SGHTA and CDR2 FQGTGA. This CDR3 spans 14 amino acids. V lost 3 bases, J lost 1 base, and 9 bases lay in between. The CDR3 coding sequence is TGTGCCAGCAGCTTGGGACCGACGAACACTGAAGCTTTCTTT. Protein: CASSLGPTNTEAFF.

This chain joins TRBV5-1 and TRBJ1-4; D is unclear. Between the trimmed V and J ends, which lost 0 bases and 5 bases, there was a span of 11 bases. The CDR3 loop spans 15 amino acids. Per germline, CDR1 SGHRS and CDR2 YFSETQ. The CDR3 protein is CASSLVPGGNEKLFF. The CDR3 nucleotides read TGCGCCAGCAGCTTGGTTCCAGGTGGGAATGAAAAACTGTTTTTT.

The chain recombines TRBV19 with TRBJ2-6; D may be TRBD2 (6 bases). This CDR3 has 14 residues. Germline CDR1 and CDR2: LNHDA and SQIVND (reference sequence). V was cut by 9 bases and J by 12 bases, with 21 bases left in between. CDR3 loop: CASELGTPTGVLTF. The CDR3, as DNA: TGTGCCAGCGAGCTAGGGACTCCCACGGGCGTCCTGACTTTC. Looking up the rest from reference TRBV19 and TRBJ2-6 gives the full variable domain: DGGITQSPKYLFRKEGQNVTLSCEQNLNHDAMYWYRQDPGQGLRLIYYSQIVNDFQKGDIAEGYSVSREKKESFPLTVTSAQKNPTAFYLCASELGTPTGVLTFGAGSRLTVL.

The chain joins TRBV4-2 to TRBJ1-1, with D possibly TRBD1 on 6 matching bases. Trimming removed 3 bases from V and 4 bases from J, with 12 bases in between. Germline V gene data show CDR1 as LGHNA and CDR2 as YNFKEQ. CDR3 length equals 14 residues. CDR3 loop: CASSHAFRGTEAFF. CDR3 nucleotides: TGTGCCAGCAGCCACGCTTTCAGGGGCACTGAAGCTTTCTTT.

This clone was seen a few times. V gene TRBV6-6 combines with J gene TRBJ2-3; 7 nucleotides match TRBD1. Germline CDR1 MNHNY, CDR2 SVGAGI (reference sequence). The CDR3 runs 15 residues. Losses at the gene ends were 8 bases for V and 1 base for J; bases not matched to a gene: 9. The CDR3 DNA reads TGTGCCAGCCTGGGGTCGGGACAGCGCACAGATACGCAGTATTTT. Its protein product is CASLGSGQRTDTQYF.

For the CDR3, the DNA is TGCGCCAGCAGCCAAGATTTGGACAGGGGTGGAAAGAGCTCCTACGAGCAGTACTTC. This encodes CASSQDLDRGGKSSYEQYF. The chain joins TRBV4-3 to TRBJ2-7, with 9 nucleotides matching TRBD1. Germline V CDR1 and CDR2: LGHNA, YSLEER. With V trimmed by 0 bases and J by 0 bases, 12 bases remained unmatched. The CDR3 contains 19 residues.

The gene calls are TRBV9 and TRBJ2-1, with unresolved D. Per the germline V gene, CDR1 is SGDLS and CDR2 is YYNGEE. The CDR3 extends over 15 amino acids. V shed 4 bases and J shed 4 bases, with 15 bases lying between them. This chain's CDR3 is CASSLHSLGYNEQFF. The CDR3, as DNA: TGTGCCAGCAGCTTACATTCCTTAGGGTACAATGAGCAGTTCTTC.

This clone has only one observation. The chain combines TRBV2 with TRBJ2-4; the D is unclear. The CDR3 totals 17 residues. CDR1 SNHLY and CDR2 FYNNEI come from the germline V gene. V was trimmed by 7 bases and J by 0 bases, leaving 19 bases between them. The CDR3 nucleotides are TGTGCCAGCACCGCCGACACTCCGGTTGTAGCCAAAAACATTCAGTACTTC. This translates into CASTADTPVVAKNIQYF.